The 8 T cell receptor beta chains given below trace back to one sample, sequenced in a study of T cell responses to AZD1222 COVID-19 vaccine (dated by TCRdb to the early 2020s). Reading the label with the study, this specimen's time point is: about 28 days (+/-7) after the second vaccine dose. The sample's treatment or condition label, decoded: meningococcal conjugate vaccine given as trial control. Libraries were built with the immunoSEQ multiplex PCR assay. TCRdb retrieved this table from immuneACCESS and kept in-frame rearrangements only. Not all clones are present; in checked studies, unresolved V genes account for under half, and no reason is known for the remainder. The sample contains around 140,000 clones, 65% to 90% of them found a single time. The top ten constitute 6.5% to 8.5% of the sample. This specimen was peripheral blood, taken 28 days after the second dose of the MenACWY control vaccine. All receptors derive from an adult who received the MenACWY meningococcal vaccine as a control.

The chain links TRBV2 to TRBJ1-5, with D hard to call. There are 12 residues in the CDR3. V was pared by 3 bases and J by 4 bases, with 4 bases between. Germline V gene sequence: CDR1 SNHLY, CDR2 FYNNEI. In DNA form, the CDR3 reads TGTGCCAGCAGTGATCAGAATCAGCCCCAGCATTTT. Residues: CASSDQNQPQHF.

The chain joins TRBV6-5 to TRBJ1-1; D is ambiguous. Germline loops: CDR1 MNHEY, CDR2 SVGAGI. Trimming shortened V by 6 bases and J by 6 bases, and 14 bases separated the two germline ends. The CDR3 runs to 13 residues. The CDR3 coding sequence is TGTGCCAGCAGCCGCACCCCGGAGGCTGAAGCTTTCTTT. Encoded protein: CASSRTPEAEAFF.

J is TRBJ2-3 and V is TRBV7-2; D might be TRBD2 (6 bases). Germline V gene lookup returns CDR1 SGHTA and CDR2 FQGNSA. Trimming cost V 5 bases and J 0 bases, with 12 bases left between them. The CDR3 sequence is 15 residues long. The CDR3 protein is CASSPAGRSTDTQYF. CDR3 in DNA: TGTGCCAGCAGCCCGGCGGGGAGAAGCACAGATACGCAGTATTTT.

The CDR3, as DNA: TGTGCCAGCAGCTCCTGGGACCACACAGATACGCAGTATTTT. Its protein is CASSSWDHTDTQYF. The V gene is TRBV11-2, the J gene TRBJ2-3; either TRBD1 or TRBD2 may fit D (5 bases each). The CDR3 is 14 amino acids. The germline gives CDR1 SGHAT, CDR2 FQNNGV. The V gene lost 4 bases and the J gene lost 2 bases, with 10 bases spanning the gap.

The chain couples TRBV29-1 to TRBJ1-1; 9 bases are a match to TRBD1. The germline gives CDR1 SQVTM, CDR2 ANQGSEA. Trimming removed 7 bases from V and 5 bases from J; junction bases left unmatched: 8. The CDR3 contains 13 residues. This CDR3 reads CSGLGQGGTEAFF. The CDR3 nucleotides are TGCAGCGGGCTGGGACAGGGAGGGACTGAAGCTTTCTTT.

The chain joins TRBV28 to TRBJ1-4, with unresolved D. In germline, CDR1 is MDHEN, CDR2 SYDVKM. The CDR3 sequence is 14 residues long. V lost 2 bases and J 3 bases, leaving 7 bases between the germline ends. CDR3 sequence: CASSLVGPNEKLFF. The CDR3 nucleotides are TGTGCCAGCAGTTTAGTAGGCCCTAATGAAAAACTGTTTTTT.

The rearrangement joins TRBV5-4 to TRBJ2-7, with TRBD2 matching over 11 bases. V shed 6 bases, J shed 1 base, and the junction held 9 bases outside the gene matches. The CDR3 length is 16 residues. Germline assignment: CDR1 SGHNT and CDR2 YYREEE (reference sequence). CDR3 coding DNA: TGTGCCAGCAACAAGGCAGGGACTAGCGGATCCTACGAGCAGTACTTC. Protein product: CASNKAGTSGSYEQYF.

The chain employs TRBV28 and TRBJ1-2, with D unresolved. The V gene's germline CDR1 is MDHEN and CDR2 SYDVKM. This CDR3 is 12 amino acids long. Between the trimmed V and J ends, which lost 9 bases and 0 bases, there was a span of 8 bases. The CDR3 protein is CASAETNYGYTF. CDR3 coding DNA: TGTGCCAGTGCAGAGACTAACTATGGCTACACCTTC.